These T cell receptor beta chains were read from a single sample in a study of blood T cell repertoires in COVID-19. Assay: immunoSEQ multiplex PCR; the TCRdb copy retains only in-frame clones and omits some. This table has about 300,000 clones, 85% appearing once. Sequencing was performed on PBMCs or T cells enriched from blood (not recorded which). These receptor sequences come from a woman in her 30s who had been exposed to COVID-19. The CDR3 runs from the conserved cysteine through the conserved F or W. The D gene is left open where the match is weak. Rows give clone size only sometimes, using once, few, many, or a class for an expanded clone.

j_gene: TRBJ1-4
v_gene: TRBV11-2
abundance: NA
d_gene: NA
CDR3aa: CASSLGAGWNEKLFF
CDR3nt: TGTGCCAGCAGCTTAGGGGCAGGCTGGAATGAAAAACTGTTTTTT

j_gene: TRBJ2-6
v_gene: TRBV28
abundance: NA
d_gene: TRBD2
CDR3aa: CASSLSGLGNPGANVLTF
CDR3nt: TGTGCCAGCAGTTTGTCTGGACTAGGAAACCCTGGGGCCAACGTCCTGACTTTC

j_gene: TRBJ2-7
v_gene: TRBV7-6
abundance: NA
d_gene: NA
CDR3aa: CASSGGLGGPYEQYF
CDR3nt: TGTGCCAGCAGCGGGGGTCTCGGGGGGCCCTACGAGCAGTACTTC

j_gene: TRBJ2-2
v_gene: TRBV24-1
abundance: NA
d_gene: TRBD2
CDR3aa: CATSVGSGSHTGELFF
CDR3nt: TGTGCCACCAGTGTCGGTAGCGGGAGTCATACCGGGGAGCTGTTTTTT

j_gene: TRBJ2-2
v_gene: TRBV21-1
abundance: NA
d_gene: NA
CDR3aa: CASSKDGTENTGELFF
CDR3nt: TGTGCCAGCAGCAAAGACGGGACTGAAAACACCGGGGAGCTGTTTTTT

j_gene: TRBJ2-1
v_gene: TRBV4-2
abundance: NA
d_gene: TRBD2
CDR3aa: CASSPTSLAGGSNEQFF
CDR3nt: TGTGCCAGCAGCCCTACCTCCCTAGCGGGGGGCTCCAATGAGCAGTTCTTC

j_gene: TRBJ1-6
v_gene: TRBV18
abundance: NA
d_gene: TRBD1
CDR3aa: CASSRDRAAYNSPLHF
CDR3nt: TGTGCCAGCTCAAGGGACAGGGCCGCCTATAATTCACCCCTCCACTTT

j_gene: TRBJ1-5
v_gene: TRBV27
abundance: NA
d_gene: TRBD1
CDR3aa: CATERGQSNQPQHF
CDR3nt: TGTGCCACCGAGAGGGGACAGAGTAATCAGCCCCAGCATTTT

j_gene: TRBJ1-3
v_gene: TRBV28
abundance: few
d_gene: NA
CDR3aa: CASSLGARLSGNTIYF
CDR3nt: TGTGCCAGCAGTTTGGGAGCTCGACTTTCTGGAAACACCATATATTTT

j_gene: TRBJ1-2
v_gene: TRBV6-1
abundance: NA
d_gene: NA
CDR3aa: CASSESRKTLYTF
CDR3nt: TGTGCCAGCAGTGAATCCAGGAAGACACTCTACACCTTC

j_gene: TRBJ1-6
v_gene: TRBV6-5
abundance: NA
d_gene: TRBD1
CDR3aa: CASRQQGSYNSPLHF
CDR3nt: TGTGCCAGCAGACAACAGGGGTCCTATAATTCACCCCTCCACTTT

j_gene: TRBJ1-3
v_gene: TRBV9
abundance: NA
d_gene: NA
CDR3aa: CASSETQGGNTIYF
CDR3nt: TGTGCCAGCAGCGAGACACAGGGCGGAAACACCATATATTTT

j_gene: TRBJ2-4
v_gene: TRBV27
abundance: NA
d_gene: TRBD2
CDR3aa: CASSSGGARIQYF
CDR3nt: TGTGCCAGCAGTTCGGGGGGGGCGCGCATTCAGTACTTC

j_gene: TRBJ2-1
v_gene: TRBV12-3/TRBV12-4
abundance: NA
d_gene: NA
CDR3aa: CASSFSSYNEQFF
CDR3nt: TGTGCCAGCAGTTTTAGTAGTTACAATGAGCAGTTCTTC

j_gene: TRBJ2-1
v_gene: TRBV5-1
abundance: NA
d_gene: NA
CDR3aa: CASSLASTDNEQFF
CDR3nt: TGCGCCAGCAGCTTGGCCTCGACTGACAATGAGCAGTTCTTC

j_gene: TRBJ1-1
v_gene: TRBV7-3
abundance: few
d_gene: NA
CDR3aa: CASSPGGVMNTEAFF
CDR3nt: TGTGCCAGCAGTCCCGGGGGGGTGATGAACACTGAAGCTTTCTTT

j_gene: TRBJ2-3
v_gene: TRBV30
abundance: NA
d_gene: NA
CDR3aa: CAWSLDRQYTDTQYF
CDR3nt: TGTGCCTGGAGTCTGGACAGACAATACACAGATACGCAGTATTTT

j_gene: TRBJ1-6
v_gene: TRBV5-4
abundance: NA
d_gene: NA
CDR3aa: CASSRETVRNSPLHF
CDR3nt: TGTGCCAGCAGCCGGGAGACAGTAAGAAATTCACCCCTCCACTTT

j_gene: TRBJ1-1
v_gene: TRBV30
abundance: NA
d_gene: TRBD1
CDR3aa: CAWSVLLGTGREAFF
CDR3nt: TGTGCCTGGAGTGTACTACTTGGGACAGGGCGGGAAGCTTTCTTT

j_gene: TRBJ2-5
v_gene: TRBV30
abundance: NA
d_gene: NA
CDR3aa: CAWSVNLGGVVSETQYF
CDR3nt: TGTGCCTGGAGTGTAAATTTGGGGGGAGTGGTTTCAGAGACCCAGTACTTC

j_gene: TRBJ1-2
v_gene: TRBV15
abundance: NA
d_gene: NA
CDR3aa: CATSSGTTSGYTF
CDR3nt: TGTGCCACCAGCAGCGGGACAACTTCTGGCTACACCTTC

j_gene: TRBJ2-2
v_gene: TRBV7-3
abundance: NA
d_gene: TRBD1
CDR3aa: CASSLKGTGNTGELFF
CDR3nt: TGTGCCAGCAGCCTAAAGGGGACAGGGAACACCGGGGAGCTGTTTTTT

j_gene: TRBJ2-3
v_gene: TRBV7-2
abundance: few
d_gene: TRBD2
CDR3aa: CASSHHLGLAGGGATQYF
CDR3nt: TGTGCCAGCAGCCATCACCTGGGACTAGCGGGGGGAGGGGCTACGCAGTATTTT

j_gene: TRBJ2-4
v_gene: TRBV10-2
abundance: NA
d_gene: NA
CDR3aa: CASSELIAKNIQYF
CDR3nt: TGCGCCAGCAGTGAGTTAATAGCCAAAAACATTCAGTACTTC

j_gene: TRBJ1-4
v_gene: TRBV28
abundance: NA
d_gene: TRBD1
CDR3aa: CASSYRGRANEKLFF
CDR3nt: TGTGCCAGCAGTTACAGGGGGCGGGCTAATGAAAAACTGTTTTTT

j_gene: TRBJ2-7
v_gene: TRBV6-5
abundance: once
d_gene: TRBD2
CDR3aa: CASRRGATSYEQYF
CDR3nt: TGTGCCAGCAGGCGGGGGGCAACCTCCTACGAGCAGTACTTC